Shown below are 21 T cell receptor beta chains from a single sample sequenced in a study of T cell changes during pregnancy in multiple sclerosis. Here immunoSEQ multiplex PCR was the method, and the copy in TCRdb shows in-frame clones only, minus some. The data contain around 110,000 clones, roughly 92% of them seen just once; the ten biggest clones take up about 1.5%. The input for sequencing was peripheral blood, taken in the third trimester of pregnancy. The receptors derive from a female donor with multiple sclerosis, enrolled in a pregnancy study.

The rearrangement uses TRBV5-1 and TRBJ1-3, with D uncertain. Germline V CDR1 and CDR2: SGHRS, YFSETQ. Trimming took off 0 bases at V and 0 bases at J, with 7 bases between the two ends. This CDR3 contains 15 residues. The CDR3 DNA is TGCGCCAGCAGCTTGGGGGAGGTCTCTGGAAACACCATATATTTT. Encoded protein: CASSLGEVSGNTIYF.

The chain is built from TRBV2 and TRBJ2-7; the D gene is possibly TRBD2 (6 bases). Germline V CDR1 and CDR2: SNHLY, FYNNEI. Trimming removed 7 bases at V and 2 bases at J, with 18 bases between. CDR3 length: 15 amino acids. CDR3 sequence reads: CASKWGLQGAYEQYF. CDR3 DNA: TGTGCCAGCAAGTGGGGACTCCAGGGAGCCTACGAGCAGTACTTC.

The chain recombines TRBV5-1 with TRBJ1-1; D might be TRBD1 (5 bases). CDR1 SGHRS and CDR2 YFSETQ come from the germline V gene. This CDR3 has 15 amino acids. Trimming pared 1 base from V and 1 base from J, leaving 11 bases between. As DNA, the CDR3 is TGCGCCAGCAGCTTGATGGGGGGATCGAACACTGAAGCTTTCTTT. Protein product: CASSLMGGSNTEAFF.

The chain has TRBV9 and TRBJ2-3, with a possible D match to TRBD1 (6 bases). The CDR3 length is 16 residues. Germline CDR1 is SGDLS and CDR2 is YYNGEE. Trimming took 2 bases from V and 4 from J, leaving 17 bases between them. This chain's CDR3 is CASSVVPDRESDTQYF. The DNA for the CDR3 is TGTGCCAGCAGCGTTGTGCCGGACAGAGAGTCAGATACGCAGTATTTT.

The chain has TRBV5-6 and TRBJ1-2; possibly TRBD1 for D (6 bases). This CDR3 contains 14 residues. Per germline, CDR1 SGHDT and CDR2 YYEEEE. Trimming cost V 0 bases and J 4 bases, with 10 bases left between them. CDR3 residues: CASSLETGSYGYTF. Written as DNA, the CDR3 is TGTGCCAGCAGCTTGGAAACAGGGAGCTATGGCTACACCTTC.

This clone was counted once. CDR3 region: CASSQGTHMGGRFYEQFF. The CDR3 nucleotides are TGTGCCAGCAGCCAAGGGACACATATGGGCGGGAGGTTTTATGAGCAGTTCTTC. The chain joins TRBV14 to TRBJ2-1, with 8 bases fitting TRBD2. V was pared by 1 base and J by 8 bases, with 16 bases of the junction left unmatched. Per germline, CDR1 SGHDN and CDR2 FVKESK. The CDR3 runs to 18 residues.

The chain recombines TRBV5-1 with TRBJ1-3, with D unresolved. CDR1 and CDR2 (germline): SGHRS, YFSETQ. The CDR3 covers 13 residues. V was clipped by 7 bases and J by 5 bases, with 13 bases between them. The CDR3 region is CASATVPRNTIYF. As DNA, the CDR3 is TGCGCCAGCGCCACAGTACCTAGAAACACCATATATTTT.

The chain has TRBV19 and TRBJ2-1; TRBD1 aligns across 8 bases. With V trimmed by 6 bases and J by 6 bases, 13 bases remained unmatched. CDR1 is LNHDA, CDR2 SQIVND, per germline (reference sequence). There are 16 residues in the CDR3. CDR3 residues: CASRTRPETGVNEQFF. In DNA, the CDR3 is TGTGCCAGTAGGACTAGACCCGAGACAGGGGTCAATGAGCAGTTCTTC.

The chain links TRBV30 to TRBJ1-1, with TRBD1 as a possible D gene (6 bases). Trimming shortened V by 2 bases and J by 4 bases, and 20 bases separated the two germline ends. In germline, CDR1 is GTSNPN, CDR2 SVGIG (reference sequence). CDR3 size: 16 residues. DNA of the CDR3: TGTGCCTGGAGTTCGGCAGGGGCCTCGGAAGGCACTGAAGCTTTCTTT. Protein sequence: CAWSSAGASEGTEAFF.

The chain joins TRBV5-1 to TRBJ2-2; 10 nucleotides line up with TRBD2. V gave up 5 bases and J gave up 6 bases; unmatched junction bases: 4. The germline V gene has CDR1 SGHRS and CDR2 YFSETQ. The CDR3 is made up of 14 amino acids. CDR3 coding DNA: TGCGCCAGCAGGATAGCGGGAGGTGCCGGGGAGCTGTTTTTT. This translates into CASRIAGGAGELFF.

The chain couples TRBV5-1 to TRBJ1-2; D is possibly TRBD1 (6 bases). Trimming cost V 4 bases and J 2 bases, with 12 bases left between them. The CDR3 loop spans 14 amino acids. CDR1 and CDR2 (germline): SGHRS, YFSETQ. The CDR3 coding sequence is TGCGCCAGCAGCGGCATGGGGGCGAACTATGGCTACACCTTC. It is translated as CASSGMGANYGYTF.

The chain uses TRBV27 and TRBJ1-6; the match to TRBD1 covers 8 bases. CDR3 length equals 15 residues. Germline V lookup: CDR1 MNHEY, CDR2 SMNVEV (reference sequence). The junction had 4 bases not matched to a gene; V was cut back by 4 bases and J by 5 bases. The CDR3 is CASSWTGLDNSPLHF. The CDR3 bases are TGTGCCAGCAGTTGGACAGGGCTGGATAATTCACCCCTCCACTTT.

The J gene is TRBJ2-5, the V gene TRBV7-8; tentative D call: TRBD1 (5 bases). CDR1 and CDR2 (germline): SGHVS, FQNEAQ. This CDR3 is 12 amino acids long. Trimming removed 2 bases at V and 5 bases at J, with 6 bases between. CDR3 bases: TGTGCCAGCAGCTTATCAGGGGAGACCCAGTACTTC. Translating gives CASSLSGETQYF. The full variable domain, rest sourced from reference TRBV7-8 and TRBJ2-5, is GAGVSQSPRYKVAKRGQDVALRCDPISGHVSLFWYQQALGQGPEFLTYFQNEAQLDKSGLPSDRFFAERPEGSVSTLKIQRTQQEDSAVYLCASSLSGETQYFGPGTRLLVL.

V usage is TRBV7-9 and J usage is TRBJ1-1; tentative D call: TRBD1 (6 bases). The V end was cut by 5 bases, the J end by 4 bases, with 14 bases between. Germline V gene lookup returns CDR1 SEHNR and CDR2 FQNEAQ (reference sequence). CDR3 size: 14 residues. The CDR3 protein is CASSPLRGLTEAFF. For the CDR3, the DNA is TGTGCCAGCAGCCCACTCAGGGGCCTCACTGAAGCTTTCTTT. Based on the CDR3 plus reference TRBV7-9 and TRBJ1-1, the full variable domain is DTGVSQNPRHKITKRGQNVTFRCDPISEHNRLYWYRQTLGQGPEFLTYFQNEAQLEKSRLLSDRFSAERPKGSFSTLEIQRTEQGDSAMYLCASSPLRGLTEAFFGQGTRLTVV.

V gene TRBV5-1 combines with J gene TRBJ2-7, with D perhaps matching TRBD2 (5 bases). Germline CDR1 reads SGHRS; CDR2 reads YFSETQ. V was trimmed by 0 bases and J by 5 bases, leaving 6 bases between them. The CDR3 runs 12 residues. DNA of the CDR3: TGCGCCAGCAGCTTGGCGAGGGACGAGCAGTACTTC. This translates into CASSLARDEQYF. Together with reference TRBV5-1 and TRBJ2-7, the CDR3 gives the full variable domain: KAGVTQTPRYLIKTRGQQVTLSCSPISGHRSVSWYQQTPGQGLQFLFEYFSETQRNKGNFPGRFSGRQFSNSRSEMNVSTLELGDSALYLCASSLARDEQYFGPGTRLTVT.

The V call is TRBV14, the J call TRBJ1-2, with 7 bases lining up with TRBD1. Per the germline V gene, CDR1 is SGHDN and CDR2 is FVKESK. Trimming at V came to 5 bases and at J to 2 bases, leaving 2 bases not matched to a gene. The CDR3 has 13 amino acids. In DNA form, the CDR3 reads TGTGCCAGCAGCGCACAGGGGAACTATGGCTACACCTTC. Its protein is CASSAQGNYGYTF.

The chain is built from TRBV18 and TRBJ1-2; D is perhaps TRBD1 (5 bases). The CDR3 is 15 amino acids. Per germline, CDR1 KGHSH and CDR2 LQKENI. Trimming took 0 bases from V and 5 from J, leaving 13 bases between them. CDR3 protein: CASSPPDKRGYGYTF. The CDR3 DNA reads as TGTGCCAGCTCACCACCGGACAAAAGGGGATATGGCTACACCTTC.

CDR3 coding DNA: TGTGCCAGCAGTTTAATCGACAGGAACACTGAAGCTTTCTTT. This gives the protein CASSLIDRNTEAFF. This rearrangement joins TRBV27 to TRBJ1-1, with D perhaps TRBD1 (5 bases). The germline V gene encodes CDR1 MNHEY and CDR2 SMNVEV (reference sequence). V was trimmed by 2 bases and J by 1 base, leaving 8 bases between them. The CDR3 runs 14 residues.

V usage is TRBV11-2 and J usage is TRBJ2-7, with 12 nucleotides matching TRBD1. This CDR3 comprises 15 residues. Germline assignment: CDR1 SGHAT and CDR2 FQNNGV. With 5 bases clipped from V and 0 bases from J, the junction kept 2 bases outside the gene matches. This CDR3 reads CASSRDRGLSYEQYF. DNA of the CDR3: TGTGCCAGCAGCCGGGACAGGGGGCTCTCCTACGAGCAGTACTTC.

The V gene is TRBV28, the J gene TRBJ2-1, with D possibly being TRBD1 (5 bases). The germline V gene has CDR1 MDHEN and CDR2 SYDVKM. Deletions cut 8 bases from V and 8 bases from J, with 10 bases between. This CDR3 comprises 11 residues. CDR3 sequence reads: CASQTGHEQFF. In DNA form, the CDR3 reads TGTGCCAGCCAAACAGGTCATGAGCAGTTCTTC.

The chain employs TRBV6-6 and TRBJ1-1, with no clear D. Between the trimmed V and J ends, which lost 2 bases and 2 bases, there was a span of 9 bases. This CDR3 has 14 residues. Germline CDR1 and CDR2: MNHNY and SVGAGI (reference sequence). CDR3 in amino acids: CASSYGTENTEAFF. CDR3 bases: TGTGCCAGCAGTTACGGTACAGAAAACACTGAAGCTTTCTTT.